This T cell receptor beta chain was retrieved from a study of OX40 agonist ivuxolimab in advanced cancers. As for the study in general: All patients had ivuxolimab intravenously every 2 weeks at 0.01 to 10 mg/kg. Study outcomes and limitations: At 0.1 to 3.0 mg/kg and by week 6, clonal expansion occurred in CD4+ and CD8+ blood T cells.

Here immunoSEQ multiplex PCR was the method, and the copy in TCRdb shows in-frame clones only, minus some. The sample has 55,000 to 70,000 clones, approximately 84% seen once. On this clone itself: Its target is not known.

This clonotype was sampled from an adult with an advanced solid tumor such as melanoma, head and neck, liver or kidney cancer. The starting material was CD4+ or CD8+ T cells sorted from blood, obtained in a trial of the OX40 agonist ivuxolimab.

CDR3: CATSTWGRGQETQYF. DNA for the CDR3: TGTGCCACCAGCACCTGGGGCAGGGGGCAGGAGACCCAGTACTTC. The V call is TRBV15, the J call TRBJ2-5; the match to TRBD1 covers 8 bases. Looked up from germline, CDR1 is LNHNV and CDR2 is YYDKDF (reference sequence). V was clipped by 4 bases and J by 5 bases; unmatched bases: 9. There are 15 residues in the CDR3.